Listed below are T cell receptor beta chains from one sample, sequenced in a study of CD8+ T cells in alopecia areata. TCRdb's copy holds only in-frame clones and misses some; the assay was immunoSEQ multiplex PCR. The table shows 95,000 to 120,000 clones, with approximately 60% occurring only once. The sequenced sample consisted of CD8+ T cells sorted from blood. The receptor set was obtained from a human donor in good health. The CDR3 runs from the conserved cysteine through the conserved F or W. A D gene is named only where the DNA matches it firmly. For some rows the clone size is stated as once, few or many, or as a class when expanded; others skip it.

J gene: TRBJ1-6; D gene: .; CDR3 length: 13; V gene: TRBV28; clone size: .; CDR3 DNA: TGTGCCAGCAGTTTACTCAGGGATTCACCCCTCCACTTT; CDR3 protein: CASSLLRDSPLHF
J gene: TRBJ2-5; D gene: TRBD2; CDR3 length: 16; V gene: TRBV11-2; clone size: .; CDR3 DNA: TGTGCCAGCAGCCTTGGGACTAGCCTGCGGCAAGAGACCCAGTACTTC; CDR3 protein: CASSLGTSLRQETQYF
J gene: TRBJ1-1; D gene: .; CDR3 length: 13; V gene: TRBV9; clone size: few; CDR3 DNA: TGTGCCAGCAGCGTAGTACCCAGGACTGAAGCTTTCTTT; CDR3 protein: CASSVVPRTEAFF
J gene: TRBJ2-2; D gene: .; CDR3 length: 13; V gene: TRBV6-5; clone size: .; CDR3 DNA: TGTGCCAGCCTAAGGACGAACACCGGGGAGCTGTTTTTT; CDR3 protein: CASLRTNTGELFF
J gene: TRBJ1-5; D gene: TRBD1; CDR3 length: 14; V gene: TRBV13; clone size: .; CDR3 DNA: TGTGCCAGCAGCTTAAGCAGGGGGAATCAGCCCCAGCATTTT; CDR3 protein: CASSLSRGNQPQHF
J gene: TRBJ2-1; D gene: TRBD1; CDR3 length: 15; V gene: TRBV2; clone size: once; CDR3 DNA: TGTGCCAGCACCAAGTGGACAGGGTTTCGCAATGAGCAGTTCTTC; CDR3 protein: CASTKWTGFRNEQFF
J gene: TRBJ1-4; D gene: .; CDR3 length: 12; V gene: TRBV7-2; clone size: few; CDR3 DNA: TGTGCCAGCGAACGGCTTAATGAAAAACTGTTTTTT; CDR3 protein: CASERLNEKLFF
J gene: TRBJ2-1; D gene: .; CDR3 length: 12; V gene: TRBV6-6; clone size: .; CDR3 DNA: TGTGCCAGCAGTTACTCGATCGGTGAGCAGTTCTTC; CDR3 protein: CASSYSIGEQFF
J gene: TRBJ1-2; D gene: TRBD1; CDR3 length: 15; V gene: TRBV7-8; clone size: .; CDR3 DNA: TGTGCCAGCAGCTTAGGCGGACAGGGGGTAGACGGCTACACCTTC; CDR3 protein: CASSLGGQGVDGYTF
J gene: TRBJ1-2; D gene: .; CDR3 length: 15; V gene: TRBV13; clone size: .; CDR3 DNA: TGTGCCAGCAGCTTAGCCCCCGAGACCTACTATGGCTACACCTTC; CDR3 protein: CASSLAPETYYGYTF
J gene: TRBJ1-1; D gene: .; CDR3 length: 12; V gene: TRBV7-9; clone size: .; CDR3 DNA: TGTGCCAGCAGCTTAGGTCGTGCTGAAGCTTTCTTT; CDR3 protein: CASSLGRAEAFF
J gene: TRBJ1-2; D gene: TRBD1; CDR3 length: 14; V gene: TRBV29-1; clone size: .; CDR3 DNA: TGCAGCGTCGAGACAGGGGGCGCCTACTATGGCTACACCTTC; CDR3 protein: CSVETGGAYYGYTF
J gene: TRBJ2-7; D gene: .; CDR3 length: 13; V gene: TRBV6-5; clone size: .; CDR3 DNA: TGTGCCAGCAGTTTAGGGAGTTCCTACGAGCAGTACTTC; CDR3 protein: CASSLGSSYEQYF
J gene: TRBJ2-7; D gene: .; CDR3 length: 12; V gene: TRBV29-1; clone size: .; CDR3 DNA: TGCAGCGTCGCGGACAGATCCTACGAGCAGTACTTC; CDR3 protein: CSVADRSYEQYF
J gene: TRBJ2-4; D gene: .; CDR3 length: 13; V gene: TRBV30; clone size: .; CDR3 DNA: TGTGCCTGGACGACAGATGCCAAAAACATTCAGTACTTC; CDR3 protein: CAWTTDAKNIQYF
J gene: TRBJ2-6; D gene: .; CDR3 length: 17; V gene: TRBV11-2; clone size: .; CDR3 DNA: TGTGCCAGCAGCTCTCTTGGGGCGAACTCTGGGGCCAACGTCCTGACTTTC; CDR3 protein: CASSSLGANSGANVLTF
J gene: TRBJ1-2; D gene: .; CDR3 length: 13; V gene: TRBV6-5; clone size: .; CDR3 DNA: TGTGCCAGCAGTTACGGGGAGGGCTATGGCTACACCTTC; CDR3 protein: CASSYGEGYGYTF
J gene: TRBJ1-2; D gene: .; CDR3 length: 14; V gene: TRBV28; clone size: .; CDR3 DNA: TGTGCCAGCAGTTTATTCAGGAGTAACTATGGCTACACCTTC; CDR3 protein: CASSLFRSNYGYTF
J gene: TRBJ2-7; D gene: TRBD2; CDR3 length: 18; V gene: TRBV5-1; clone size: .; CDR3 DNA: TGCGCCAGCAGCTCTTGGACTAGCGGGCTGGGCCTCCTGGGAGAGCAGTACTTC; CDR3 protein: CASSSWTSGLGLLGEQYF
J gene: TRBJ1-6; D gene: .; CDR3 length: 14; V gene: TRBV4-1; clone size: .; CDR3 DNA: TGCGCCAGCAGCCAAGGGCCAGAGAATTCACCCCTCCACTTT; CDR3 protein: CASSQGPENSPLHF
J gene: TRBJ2-5; D gene: .; CDR3 length: 14; V gene: TRBV10-2; clone size: .; CDR3 DNA: TGCGCCAGCAATGTTGGGGTTTTCCAAGAGACCCAGTACTTC; CDR3 protein: CASNVGVFQETQYF
J gene: TRBJ1-1; D gene: .; CDR3 length: 10; V gene: TRBV29-1; clone size: few; CDR3 DNA: TGCAGCGCCCGGGACAATGAAGCTTTCTTT; CDR3 protein: CSARDNEAFF
J gene: TRBJ1-5; D gene: .; CDR3 length: 14; V gene: TRBV6-5; clone size: .; CDR3 DNA: TGTGCCAGCAGTAAACTGGGAGGCAATCAGCCCCAGCATTTT; CDR3 protein: CASSKLGGNQPQHF
J gene: TRBJ1-6; D gene: .; CDR3 length: 16; V gene: TRBV14; clone size: .; CDR3 DNA: TGTGCCAGCAGCCAAGATCCAGAGCCCTATAATTCACCCCTCCACTTT; CDR3 protein: CASSQDPEPYNSPLHF
J gene: TRBJ1-1; D gene: TRBD1; CDR3 length: 17; V gene: TRBV10-3; clone size: .; CDR3 DNA: TGTGCCATCAGTGCCTCGGACAGGGAGGTGGCATACACTGAAGCTTTCTTT; CDR3 protein: CAISASDREVAYTEAFF
J gene: TRBJ2-5; D gene: .; CDR3 length: 13; V gene: TRBV5-4; clone size: .; CDR3 DNA: TGTGCCAGCAGCTTAACTAGTGGGGAGACCCAGTACTTC; CDR3 protein: CASSLTSGETQYF
J gene: TRBJ2-7; D gene: TRBD2; CDR3 length: 14; V gene: TRBV7-2; clone size: .; CDR3 DNA: TGTGCCAGCAGCTTCAGCGGGGGGGCTTACGAGCAGTACTTC; CDR3 protein: CASSFSGGAYEQYF
J gene: TRBJ2-5; D gene: TRBD1; CDR3 length: 16; V gene: TRBV5-1; clone size: .; CDR3 DNA: TGCGCCAGCAGCTGGAGACAGGGTAATGTAGAAGAGACCCAGTACTTC; CDR3 protein: CASSWRQGNVEETQYF
J gene: TRBJ2-3; D gene: TRBD2; CDR3 length: 18; V gene: TRBV5-1; clone size: .; CDR3 DNA: TGCGCCAGCAGCTCTACCGGGACTAGCGGGGGGATTTCAGATACGCAGTATTTT; CDR3 protein: CASSSTGTSGGISDTQYF
J gene: TRBJ2-1; D gene: TRBD2; CDR3 length: 16; V gene: TRBV27; clone size: few; CDR3 DNA: TGTGCCAGCAGTCCTAGACCGGGACTAGCGAGAAATGAGCAGTTCTTC; CDR3 protein: CASSPRPGLARNEQFF
J gene: TRBJ1-1; D gene: .; CDR3 length: 15; V gene: TRBV9; clone size: few; CDR3 DNA: TGTGCCAGCAGCCAAATACATGCCGGCCCCACTGAAGCTTTCTTT; CDR3 protein: CASSQIHAGPTEAFF
J gene: TRBJ1-1; D gene: .; CDR3 length: 13; V gene: TRBV30; clone size: once; CDR3 DNA: TGTGCCTGGAGCCAGGACTCCCACACTGAAGCTTTCTTT; CDR3 protein: CAWSQDSHTEAFF
J gene: TRBJ1-2; D gene: .; CDR3 length: 15; V gene: TRBV10-3; clone size: .; CDR3 DNA: TGTGCCATCAGTGGGGATTCTGGGTCAGTCTATGGCTACACCTTC; CDR3 protein: CAISGDSGSVYGYTF
J gene: TRBJ1-2; D gene: TRBD1; CDR3 length: 15; V gene: TRBV7-9; clone size: .; CDR3 DNA: TGTGCCAGCAGCTTAAGTGGGACAGAAAATTATGGCTACACCTTC; CDR3 protein: CASSLSGTENYGYTF
J gene: TRBJ1-4; D gene: TRBD1; CDR3 length: 18; V gene: TRBV2; clone size: few; CDR3 DNA: TGTGCCAGCAGGGACCTTACCCGACAGGGCACAACTAATGAAAAACTGTTTTTT; CDR3 protein: CASRDLTRQGTTNEKLFF
J gene: TRBJ2-5; D gene: TRBD1; CDR3 length: 14; V gene: TRBV28; clone size: few; CDR3 DNA: TGTGCCAGCAGCCGAATCGACAGGGAAGAGACCCAGTACTTC; CDR3 protein: CASSRIDREETQYF
J gene: TRBJ2-2; D gene: TRBD2; CDR3 length: 18; V gene: TRBV11-2; clone size: .; CDR3 DNA: TGTGCCAGCAGCTCCCAGCCAGCGGGGGAAACGAACACCGGGGAGCTGTTTTTT; CDR3 protein: CASSSQPAGETNTGELFF
J gene: TRBJ2-5; D gene: .; CDR3 length: 15; V gene: TRBV7-9; clone size: .; CDR3 DNA: TGTGCCAGCAGCTTACTAGACAGGTCTCAAGAGACCCAGTACTTC; CDR3 protein: CASSLLDRSQETQYF
J gene: TRBJ2-7; D gene: .; CDR3 length: 16; V gene: TRBV25-1; clone size: .; CDR3 DNA: TGTGCCAGCAGTGGGAATCGTTCGACCTTAGGGTACGAGCAGTACTTC; CDR3 protein: CASSGNRSTLGYEQYF
J gene: TRBJ2-3; D gene: .; CDR3 length: 12; V gene: TRBV30; clone size: .; CDR3 DNA: TGTGCCTGGAGCCCTCGAGGCGATACGCAGTATTTT; CDR3 protein: CAWSPRGDTQYF
J gene: TRBJ2-7; D gene: TRBD1; CDR3 length: 16; V gene: TRBV10-2; clone size: .; CDR3 DNA: TGCGCCAGCAGTGATCCCGGGGACAGGGGTATCTACGAGCAGTACTTC; CDR3 protein: CASSDPGDRGIYEQYF
J gene: TRBJ1-2; D gene: .; CDR3 length: 14; V gene: TRBV5-1; clone size: .; CDR3 DNA: TGCGCCAGCAGCCCGACTCCTCTGGGTTGGGGCTACACCTTC; CDR3 protein: CASSPTPLGWGYTF
J gene: TRBJ1-4; D gene: .; CDR3 length: 16; V gene: TRBV6-6; clone size: few; CDR3 DNA: TGTGCCAGCAGTTACAACCCAGTTGCAACTAATGAAAAACTGTTTTTT; CDR3 protein: CASSYNPVATNEKLFF
J gene: TRBJ2-5; D gene: TRBD2; CDR3 length: 15; V gene: TRBV5-1; clone size: .; CDR3 DNA: TGCGCCAGCAGCTTTATAGCGGGGGGAGGAGAGACCCAGTACTTC; CDR3 protein: CASSFIAGGGETQYF
J gene: TRBJ1-1; D gene: .; CDR3 length: 14; V gene: TRBV11-1; clone size: .; CDR3 DNA: TGTGCCAGCAGCGTTCAGTCAGGGAACACTGAAGCTTTCTTT; CDR3 protein: CASSVQSGNTEAFF
J gene: TRBJ1-1; D gene: .; CDR3 length: 13; V gene: TRBV7-2; clone size: .; CDR3 DNA: TGTGCCAGCAGCTTAGTCGGGTGGGACCAAGCTTTCTTT; CDR3 protein: CASSLVGWDQAFF
J gene: TRBJ2-3; D gene: TRBD2; CDR3 length: 16; V gene: TRBV7-9; clone size: .; CDR3 DNA: TGTGCCAGCAGTTCGGACGGCGGGGGGGCCGGAGATACGCAGTATTTT; CDR3 protein: CASSSDGGGAGDTQYF
J gene: TRBJ2-7; D gene: .; CDR3 length: 14; V gene: TRBV29-1; clone size: .; CDR3 DNA: TGCAGCGTTGGGGTTGGGGGTTCGTCGGACGGGCAGTACTTC; CDR3 protein: CSVGVGGSSDGQYF
J gene: TRBJ2-4; D gene: TRBD1; CDR3 length: 13; V gene: TRBV11-2; clone size: .; CDR3 DNA: TGTGCCAGCAGCTTAATCGAGAGACAGGGGTACGACTTC; CDR3 protein: CASSLIERQGYDF
J gene: TRBJ2-5; D gene: .; CDR3 length: 13; V gene: TRBV15; clone size: .; CDR3 DNA: TGTGCCACCAGCCCGGCCGGGCGGGAGACCCAGTACTTC; CDR3 protein: CATSPAGRETQYF
J gene: TRBJ2-3; D gene: .; CDR3 length: 15; V gene: TRBV4-1; clone size: few; CDR3 DNA: TGCGCCAGCAGCCAAGAGGGGTCCTTTCCAGATACGCAGTATTTT; CDR3 protein: CASSQEGSFPDTQYF